This T cell receptor (beta chain) was captured by sequencing in a study of blood T cell repertoires in COVID-19. Study summary: The United States, Italy and Spain were the sources of the acute and convalescent COVID-19 samples.

The CDR3 runs 15 residues. V lost 2 bases to trimming and J lost 8 bases; unmatched junction nucleotides: 7. The germline gives CDR1 SGHRS, CDR2 YFSETQ. In the original workflow: Estimation of nucleated cell counts was performed using reference gene primer amplification. Sequencing was performed with immunoSEQ multiplex PCR; in TCRdb, only in-frame clones are kept and a portion is missing. V and J calls and clone size are given by that table; D and trimming were obtained from the DNA. The sample comprises about 120,000 clones, 87% of which are singletons, and under 30% rests with the top ten. V and J are TRBV5-1 and TRBJ2-1; 10 positions match TRBD1. The receptor comes from a woman in her 70s with acute or convalescent COVID-19. The sequenced sample was peripheral blood. The CDR3 here is CASSFETGGMYEQFF. In DNA form, the CDR3 reads TGCGCCAGCAGCTTTGAGACAGGGGGCATGTATGAGCAGTTCTTC.